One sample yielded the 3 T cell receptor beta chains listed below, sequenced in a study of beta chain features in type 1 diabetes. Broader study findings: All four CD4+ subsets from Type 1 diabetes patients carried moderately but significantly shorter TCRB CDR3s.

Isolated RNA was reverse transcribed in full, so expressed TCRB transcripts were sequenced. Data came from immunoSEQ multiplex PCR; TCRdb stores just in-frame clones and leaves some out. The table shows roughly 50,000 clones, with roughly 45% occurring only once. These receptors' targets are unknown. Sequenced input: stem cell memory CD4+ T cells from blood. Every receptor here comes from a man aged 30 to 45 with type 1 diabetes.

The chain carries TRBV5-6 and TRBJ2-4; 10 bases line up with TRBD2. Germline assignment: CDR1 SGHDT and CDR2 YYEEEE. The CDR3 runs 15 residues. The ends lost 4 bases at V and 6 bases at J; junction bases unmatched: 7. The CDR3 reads CASSGTGLAVNIQYF. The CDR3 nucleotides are TGTGCCAGCAGCGGGACCGGACTAGCGGTAAACATTCAGTACTTC.

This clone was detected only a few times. CDR3 bases: TGTGCCAGTAGCCGGGACTCACGGTACGAGCAGTACTTC. This sequence encodes CASSRDSRYEQYF. This sequence joins TRBV19 and TRBJ2-7, with a possible D match to TRBD2 (6 bases). Per the germline V gene, CDR1 is LNHDA and CDR2 is SQIVND (reference sequence). The CDR3 is 13 amino acids. Trimming shortened V by 6 bases and J by 4 bases, and 13 bases separated the two germline ends.

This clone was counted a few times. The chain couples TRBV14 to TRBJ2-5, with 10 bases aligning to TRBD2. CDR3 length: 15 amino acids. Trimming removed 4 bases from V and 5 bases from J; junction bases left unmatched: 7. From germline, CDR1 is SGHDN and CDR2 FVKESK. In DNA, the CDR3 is TGTGCCAGCAGCCCTTTAGCGGGAGGTGGCGAGACCCAGTACTTC. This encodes CASSPLAGGGETQYF. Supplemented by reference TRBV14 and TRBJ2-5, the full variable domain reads EAGVTQFPSHSVIEKGQTVTLRCDPISGHDNLYWYRRVMGKEIKFLLHFVKESKQDESGMPNNRFLAERTGGTYSTLKVQPAELEDSGVYFCASSPLAGGGETQYFGPGTRLLVL.